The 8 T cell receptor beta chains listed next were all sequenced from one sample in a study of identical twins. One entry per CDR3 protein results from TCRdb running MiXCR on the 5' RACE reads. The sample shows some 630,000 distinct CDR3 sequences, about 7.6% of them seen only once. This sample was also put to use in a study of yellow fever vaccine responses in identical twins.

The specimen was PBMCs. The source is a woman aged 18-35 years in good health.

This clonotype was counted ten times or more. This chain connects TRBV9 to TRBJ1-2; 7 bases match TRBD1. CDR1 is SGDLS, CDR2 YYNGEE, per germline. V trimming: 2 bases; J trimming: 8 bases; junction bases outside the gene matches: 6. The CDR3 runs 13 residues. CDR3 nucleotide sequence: TGTGCCAGCAGCGTCCAGGGGGGTAGCGGCTACACCTTC. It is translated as CASSVQGGSGYTF.

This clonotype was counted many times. This CDR3 reads CASSPEREATWEQYF. CDR3 DNA: TGTGCCAGCAGTCCGGAGCGGGAAGCTACTTGGGAGCAGTACTTC. The rearrangement joins TRBV28 to TRBJ2-7; 7 bases align to TRBD2. CDR1 is MDHEN, CDR2 SYDVKM, per germline. The CDR3 contains 15 residues. The V gene end was trimmed by 5 bases and the J gene end by 7 bases; junction bases not matched to a gene: 14.

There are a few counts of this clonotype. The CDR3 DNA reads as TGTGCCAGCAGGGAGCGCCTAGCGGGAGTCAAGGTCTATGAGCAGTTCTTC. Encoded protein: CASRERLAGVKVYEQFF. V gene TRBV2 combines with J gene TRBJ2-1, with 10 bases aligning to TRBD2. The CDR3 is 17 amino acids. Germline CDR1 and CDR2: SNHLY and FYNNEI. J gave up 8 bases and V 6 bases, and 16 bases lay outside the gene matches.

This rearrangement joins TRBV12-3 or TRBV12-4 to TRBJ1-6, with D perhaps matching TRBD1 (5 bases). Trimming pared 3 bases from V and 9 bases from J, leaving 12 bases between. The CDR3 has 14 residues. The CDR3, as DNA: TGTGCCAGCAGTTTTGGGGGGGAATCTTCACCCCTCCACTTT. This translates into CASSFGGESSPLHF.

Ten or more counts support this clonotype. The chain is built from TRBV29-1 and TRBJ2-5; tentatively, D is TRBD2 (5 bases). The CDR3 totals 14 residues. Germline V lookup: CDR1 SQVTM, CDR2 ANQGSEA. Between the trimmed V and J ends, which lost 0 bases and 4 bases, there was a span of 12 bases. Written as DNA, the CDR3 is TGCAGCGTTGAAGATCCCAATCGGGGAGAGACCCAGTACTTC. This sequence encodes CSVEDPNRGETQYF. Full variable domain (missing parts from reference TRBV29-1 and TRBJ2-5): SAVISQKPSRDICQRGTSLTIQCQVDSQVTMMFWYRQQPGQSLTLIATANQGSEATYESGFVIDKFPISRPNLTFSTLTVSNMSPEDSSIYLCSVEDPNRGETQYFGPGTRLLVL.

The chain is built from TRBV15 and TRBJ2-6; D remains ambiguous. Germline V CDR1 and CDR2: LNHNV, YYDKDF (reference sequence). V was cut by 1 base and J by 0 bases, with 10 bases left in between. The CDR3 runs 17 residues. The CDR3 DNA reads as TGTGCCACCAGCAGAGGGTTCCCAGGCTCTGGGGCCAACGTCCTGACTTTC. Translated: CATSRGFPGSGANVLTF.

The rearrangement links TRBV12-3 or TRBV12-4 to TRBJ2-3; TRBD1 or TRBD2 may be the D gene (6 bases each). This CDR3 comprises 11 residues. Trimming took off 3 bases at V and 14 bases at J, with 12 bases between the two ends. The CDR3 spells CASSLGGPWYF. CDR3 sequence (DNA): TGTGCCAGCAGTTTGGGGGGCCCCTGGTATTTT.

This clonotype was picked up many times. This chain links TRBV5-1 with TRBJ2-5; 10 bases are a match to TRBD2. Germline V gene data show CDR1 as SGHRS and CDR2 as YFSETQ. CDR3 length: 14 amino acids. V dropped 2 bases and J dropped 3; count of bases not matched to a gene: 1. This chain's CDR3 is CASSFLAGEETQYF. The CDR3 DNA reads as TGCGCCAGCAGCTTTCTAGCGGGAGAAGAGACCCAGTACTTC.